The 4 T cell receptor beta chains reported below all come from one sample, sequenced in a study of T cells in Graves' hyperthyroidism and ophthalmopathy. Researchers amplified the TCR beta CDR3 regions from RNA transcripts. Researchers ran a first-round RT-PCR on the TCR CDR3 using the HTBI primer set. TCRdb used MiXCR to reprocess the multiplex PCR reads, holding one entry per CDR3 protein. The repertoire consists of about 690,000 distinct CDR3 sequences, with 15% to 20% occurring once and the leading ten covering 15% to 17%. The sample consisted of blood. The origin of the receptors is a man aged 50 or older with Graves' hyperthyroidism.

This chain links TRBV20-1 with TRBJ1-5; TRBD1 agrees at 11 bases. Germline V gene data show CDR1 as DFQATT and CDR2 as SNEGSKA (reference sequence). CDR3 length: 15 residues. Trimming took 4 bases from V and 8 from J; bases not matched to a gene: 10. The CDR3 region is CSATKGTGGEKPQHF. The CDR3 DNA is TGCAGTGCTACTAAAGGGACAGGGGGAGAAAAGCCCCAGCATTTT.

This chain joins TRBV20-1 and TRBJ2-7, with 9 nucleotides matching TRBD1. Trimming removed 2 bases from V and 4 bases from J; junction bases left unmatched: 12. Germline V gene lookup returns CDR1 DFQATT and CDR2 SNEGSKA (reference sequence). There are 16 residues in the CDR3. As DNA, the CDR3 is TGCAGTGCTAGAAAAGACCGGGACAGGGTTTTATACGAGCAGTACTTC. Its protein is CSARKDRDRVLYEQYF.

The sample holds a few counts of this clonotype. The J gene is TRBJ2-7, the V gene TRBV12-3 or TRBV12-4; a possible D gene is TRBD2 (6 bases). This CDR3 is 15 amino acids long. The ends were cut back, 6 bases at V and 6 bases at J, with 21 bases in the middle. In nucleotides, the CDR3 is TGTGCCAGCAGGGACGGGCGGGACTGCCACCGCGAGCAGTACTTC. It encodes CASRDGRDCHREQYF.

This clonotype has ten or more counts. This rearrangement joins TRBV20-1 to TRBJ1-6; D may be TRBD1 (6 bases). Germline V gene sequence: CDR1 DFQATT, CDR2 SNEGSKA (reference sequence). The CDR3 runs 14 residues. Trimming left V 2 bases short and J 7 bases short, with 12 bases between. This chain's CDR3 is CSARMGQANSPLHF. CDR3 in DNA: TGCAGTGCTAGAATGGGACAAGCGAATTCACCCCTCCACTTT.